The 8 T cell receptor beta chains below come from one sample, sequenced in a study of CD8+CD57+ T cells in acquired aplastic anemia. Profiling of TCR beta VDJ combinations and CDR3 sequences used genomic DNA as template. Each CDR3 protein is one row after TCRdb ran MiXCR on the reads. The sample holds more than 95,000 distinct CDR3 sequences, over 30% seen once. Those patients picked for sequencing had displayed CD8+CD57+ cell expansion on flow cytometry. Sequenced sample: sorted CD4+, CD8+, or CD8+CD57+ T cells (not recorded which) from PBMCs. The receptors were sampled from a human donor with aplastic anemia.

A single count supports this clonotype. It may be a read error: a sequence one base away is much more abundant. The chain is built from TRBV6-5 and TRBJ1-5; 7 positions match TRBD1. This CDR3 spans 15 amino acids. Trimming cost V 4 bases and J 7 bases; bases outside gene matches: 10. Looked up from germline, CDR1 is MNHEY and CDR2 is SVGAGI. This CDR3 reads CASSSGRGRQQPQHF. The CDR3 DNA follows: TGTGCCAGCAGTTCAGGCAGGGGGAGGCAGCAGCCCCAGCATTTT.

This clonotype was seen many times. This chain joins TRBV15 and TRBJ1-1, with unresolved D. Looked up from germline, CDR1 is LNHNV and CDR2 is YYDKDF (reference sequence). Trimming took off 4 bases at V and 4 bases at J, with 13 bases between the two ends. CDR3 size: 14 residues. The CDR3 region is CATSIWTEGTEAFF. The CDR3 coding sequence is TGTGCCACCAGCATTTGGACGGAGGGCACTGAAGCTTTCTTT.

The chain carries TRBV10-1 and TRBJ2-1; 8 bases agree with TRBD2. CDR1 is WNHNN and CDR2 is SYGVQD in the germline V gene (reference sequence). CDR3 length: 14 residues. Trimming removed 4 bases from V and 6 bases from J; junction bases left unmatched: 5. In DNA, the CDR3 is TGCGCCAGCAGTGCCGGGACTAGTATCAATGAGCAGTTCTTC. It codes for CASSAGTSINEQFF.

This clonotype was picked up many times. V is TRBV7-9 and J is TRBJ2-2, with no clear D. Germline-derived CDR1 and CDR2 are SEHNR and FQNEAQ (reference sequence). The length of the CDR3 is 15 residues. The germline V and J ends were trimmed by 3 bases and 0 bases, with 8 bases remaining between them. CDR3 nucleotide sequence: TGTGCCAGCAGCTTGGGCAGCACGAACACCGGGGAGCTGTTTTTT. As protein: CASSLGSTNTGELFF.

This clonotype was counted ten times or more. J is TRBJ1-6 and V is TRBV11-2, with D hard to call. The CDR3 extends over 14 amino acids. Looked up from germline, CDR1 is SGHAT and CDR2 is FQNNGV. The ends were cut back, 1 base at V and 3 bases at J, with 4 bases in the middle. CDR3 in amino acids: CASSLGLYNSPLHF. Here the CDR3 DNA reads TGTGCCAGCAGCTTAGGACTCTATAATTCACCCCTCCACTTT.

The chain uses TRBV15 and TRBJ1-1; TRBD1 matches 7 bases. Germline loops: CDR1 LNHNV, CDR2 YYDKDF (reference sequence). After removal of 8 bases from V and 8 bases from J, the junction contained 5 bases not matched to a gene. The CDR3 sequence is 11 residues long. The CDR3 DNA reads TGTGCCACCGCGACAGGGAGAGAAGCTTTCTTT. The encoded protein is CATATGREAFF.

Ten or more counts support this clonotype. The chain uses TRBV12-3 or TRBV12-4 and TRBJ1-4; D not resolved. The CDR3 covers 13 residues. The V and J ends lost 7 bases and 0 bases respectively, with 6 bases between them. The CDR3 is CASKEATNEKLFF. CDR3 DNA sequence: TGTGCCAGCAAGGAAGCAACTAATGAAAAACTGTTTTTT.

V gene TRBV29-1 combines with J gene TRBJ1-2; D ambiguous. Germline V gene lookup returns CDR1 SQVTM and CDR2 ANQGSEA. The germline V and J ends were trimmed by 5 bases and 11 bases, with 12 bases remaining between them. The CDR3 is 10 amino acids. CDR3 sequence (DNA): TGCAGCGTTTTGGGTCCTCCTTACACCTTC. Encoded protein: CSVLGPPYTF.